A selection of T cell receptor beta chains follows, all from one sample in a study of preoperative IRX-2 immunotherapy in early breast cancer. Sequencing was performed with immunoSEQ multiplex PCR; in TCRdb, only in-frame clones are kept and a portion is missing. The sample lists roughly 30,000 clones, under 90% seen once, with about 3.3% in the top ten. The sample was acquired from a patient treated with IRX-2 immunotherapy. The receptors here all came from a human donor with breast cancer. Each CDR3 is given with its conserved first and last residue. Fields, in order: D gene, J gene, clone size, CDR3 length, V gene, CDR3 protein, CDR3 DNA. The D gene is left open where the match is weak. Rows may omit the clone size; those that give it use once, few, many or a size class.

>.|TRBJ1-6|.|15|TRBV6-8
CASSYSLGVGSPLHF
TGTGCCAGCAGTTATTCCTTAGGTGTCGGTTCACCCCTCCACTTT
>TRBD2|TRBJ2-3|.|16|TRBV11-1
CASSFLLAGATDTQYF
TGTGCCAGCAGCTTTCTACTAGCGGGGGCCACAGATACGCAGTATTTT
>.|TRBJ1-6|.|14|TRBV22-1
CASSEEAYNSPLHF
TGTGCCAGCAGTGAGGAGGCCTATAATTCACCCCTCCACTTT
>.|TRBJ1-4|.|12|TRBV6-8
CASSRPNEKLFF
TGTGCCAGCTCCAGGCCTAATGAAAAACTGTTTTTT
>.|TRBJ2-1|few|16|TRBV30
CAWSVEYLPLSNEQFF
TGTGCCTGGAGTGTAGAATATCTTCCACTGAGCAATGAGCAGTTCTTC
>TRBD2|TRBJ2-1|.|15|TRBV5-1
CASSYSGTSVDEQFF
TGCGCCAGCAGCTATTCCGGGACTAGCGTCGATGAGCAGTTCTTC
>.|TRBJ2-7|.|16|TRBV6-8
CASSLLGQGEGEWQYF
TGTGCCAGCAGTCTACTCGGGCAGGGAGAAGGGGAATGGCAGTACTTC
>.|TRBJ2-7|.|15|TRBV6-8
CASSRTYQMESEQYF
TGTGCCAGCAGTCGCACTTACCAGATGGAGTCCGAGCAGTACTTC
>.|TRBJ1-2|.|14|TRBV6-8
CASSYLAEGTGYTF
TGTGCCAGCAGTTACTTGGCGGAGGGTACTGGCTACACCTTC
>TRBD1|TRBJ2-7|.|15|TRBV7-7
CASSPGQGRSYEQYF
TGTGCCAGCAGCCCGGGACAGGGTCGGTCCTACGAGCAGTACTTC
>TRBD1|TRBJ1-4|.|16|TRBV5-1
CASSDGGTGVAEKLFF
TGCGCCAGCAGCGACGGGGGGACAGGGGTAGCGGAAAAACTGTTTTTT
>.|TRBJ1-2|.|14|TRBV28
CASARGPANYGYTF
TGTGCCAGCGCGCGAGGGCCCGCTAACTATGGCTACACCTTC